This T cell receptor beta chain was found in a study (dated by TCRdb to the early 2010s). This clonotype is identified as medium-sized (0.01 to 0.1%). The antigen this receptor binds is unknown. The junction and the germline gene differ at one end; a read error may be behind it. CDR1 and CDR2 are read off the germline V gene as LGHNA and YNFKEQ. The CDR3 runs 11 residues from the cysteine to the phenylalanine. The only DNA kept is the CDR3, 33 bases in frame from the first base. TCRdb names Illumina Genome Analyzer IIx as the instrument used. The public reads were reprocessed in TCRdb via fastp at Q25 and MiXCR, keeping in-frame beta chains. Every distinct CDR3 protein forms one entry, paired with its most common genes and DNA. The sample profile shows about 7,100 distinct CDR3 sequences; more than 25% of them were found once. The top ten hold roughly 23% of the sample.

This TCR derives from a human donor. Sequenced input: blood. The chain joins TRBV4-2 to TRBJ1-2, with no confident D gene call. The DNA sequence follows: TGTGCCAGCAGCCAAGATCGGTCCCCGGCTTTC. This translates into CASSQDRSPAF.